This T cell receptor beta chain emerged from a study of regulatory T cells in long-lasting Graves disease. Study findings and constraints: Repertoires from persistent disease leaned toward TRBV28, TRBJ1-2 and TRBJ2-5. TCR diversity was lower in persistent Graves' patients than in newly diagnosed ones.

Arm-PCR of CDR3 regions and iRepertoire HTBI primers were used to build TCR beta libraries. TCRdb analysed the multiplex PCR reads with MiXCR anew, one entry per CDR3 protein. This table has around 360,000 distinct CDR3 sequences, around 15% appearing once. Time point indicated: newly diagnosed GD, antithyroid drugs for less than 3 months. RNA from PBMCs was the source of the TCR library. J lost 8 bases, V lost 4 bases, and 5 bases had no gene match. The CDR3 has 14 residues. The V gene's germline CDR1 is LGHDT and CDR2 YNNKEL (reference sequence). In its sample, this clonotype was seen many times. Its antigen is not known. The same specimen was also included in a second study, on T cells in Graves' hyperthyroidism and ophthalmopathy. In that study: Researchers defined stable Graves' hyperthyroidism as no ophthalmopathy progression within 18 months.

The V and J genes are TRBV3-1 and TRBJ2-1; the match to TRBD1 covers 10 bases. Sequencing used peripheral blood mononuclear cells (PBMCs), obtained at new diagnosis, from a patient treated with antithyroid drugs. This clonotype was obtained from a young woman with Graves disease. The CDR3 loop reads CASSPGQGTYEQFF. CDR3 coding DNA: TGTGCCAGCAGCCCGGGACAGGGGACATATGAGCAGTTCTTC.